These 28 T cell receptor beta chains originate from one sample sequenced in a study of blood T cell repertoires in COVID-19. TCRdb's table, derived via immunoSEQ multiplex PCR, lists solely in-frame clones and lacks some. The repertoire consists of 200,000 to 300,000 clones, with roughly 80% occurring once and the leading ten covering about 10%. The sequenced material came from peripheral blood. These receptors were collected from a man aged 80 or over with acute or convalescent COVID-19.

V and J are TRBV3-1 (or the pseudogene TRBV3-2) and TRBJ2-7, with TRBD1 matching over 9 bases. The J segment lost 3 bases and the V segment lost 3 bases, leaving 9 bases of the junction unmatched. The CDR3 covers 16 residues. Germline CDR1 and CDR2: LGHDT and YNNKEL (reference sequence). The CDR3 bases are TGTGCCAGCAGCCACCTCCCACCGGGACAGGGCTACGAGCAGTACTTC. Translated: CASSHLPPGQGYEQYF.

This clone was counted a single time. V gene TRBV28 combines with J gene TRBJ2-7, with D perhaps TRBD1 (5 bases). The CDR3 extends over 13 amino acids. Germline lookup yields CDR1 MDHEN and CDR2 SYDVKM. Between the trimmed V and J ends, which lost 6 bases and 3 bases, there was a span of 12 bases. CDR3 bases: TGTGCCAGCAGCCGCAGGGTGAACTACGAGCAGTACTTC. Its translation: CASSRRVNYEQYF.

The V and J genes are TRBV11-2 and TRBJ2-7; TRBD1 matches 11 bases. The germline gives CDR1 SGHAT, CDR2 FQNNGV. The CDR3 runs to 15 residues. The J segment lost 4 bases and the V segment lost 5 bases, leaving 7 bases of the junction unmatched. The CDR3 loop reads CASSPGQGARYEQYF. CDR3 bases: TGTGCCAGCAGCCCAGGACAGGGGGCGAGGTACGAGCAGTACTTC.

The chain is built from TRBV7-8 and TRBJ2-7, with D unclear. Germline V lookup: CDR1 SGHVS, CDR2 FQNEAQ. CDR3 length equals 11 residues. Trimming pared 4 bases from V and 2 bases from J, leaving 3 bases between. CDR3 in amino acids: CASSSTYEQYF. CDR3 DNA sequence: TGTGCCAGCAGCTCAACCTACGAGCAGTACTTC.

The chain carries TRBV5-1 and TRBJ1-3, with 7 bases fitting TRBD1. The germline gives CDR1 SGHRS, CDR2 YFSETQ. The CDR3 is 16 residues long. J gave up 8 bases and V 0 bases, and 11 bases lay outside the gene matches. CDR3 in amino acids: CASSLALRAGGYTIYF. The CDR3 nucleotides read TGCGCCAGCAGCTTGGCCCTTCGGGCAGGGGGATACACCATATATTTT.

The chain uses TRBV6-2 or TRBV6-3 and TRBJ2-7, with 7 bases lining up with TRBD1. CDR3 length: 16 amino acids. V was pared by 0 bases and J by 5 bases, with 10 bases of the junction left unmatched. Looked up from germline, CDR1 is MNHEY and CDR2 is SVGEGT. The CDR3 nucleotides read TGTGCCAGCAGTTACTCCGCCGGGACAGTGTCAGACGAGCAGTACTTC. Translating it yields CASSYSAGTVSDEQYF.

The chain recombines TRBV5-1 with TRBJ2-2; D possibly corresponds to TRBD2 (5 bases). V was clipped by 3 bases and J by 5 bases, with 17 bases between them. Germline-derived CDR1 and CDR2 are SGHRS and YFSETQ. The CDR3 spans 16 residues. CDR3 in amino acids: CASSSKVRRSTGELFF. The CDR3 nucleotides read TGCGCCAGCAGCTCCAAGGTCCGGAGGTCAACCGGGGAGCTGTTTTTT.

The chain employs TRBV24-1 and TRBJ2-1; 10 nucleotides line up with TRBD1. The germline V gene has CDR1 KGHDR and CDR2 SFDVKD. This CDR3 is 16 amino acids long. The junction had 8 bases not matched to a gene; V was cut back by 3 bases and J by 7 bases. The CDR3 DNA is TGTGCCACCAGTGATGTTACCGGGACAGGGGTAAATGAGCAGTTCTTC. Its protein is CATSDVTGTGVNEQFF.

The V gene is TRBV7-9, the J gene TRBJ1-3; D remains ambiguous. The CDR3 length is 11 residues. Trimming removed 3 bases at V and 6 bases at J, with 3 bases between. The germline CDR1 and CDR2 sequences are SEHNR and FQNEAQ (reference sequence). For the CDR3, the DNA is TGTGCCAGCAGCTTGGCAAACACCATATATTTT. It yields the protein CASSLANTIYF.

This chain connects TRBV5-1 to TRBJ2-1; 7 nucleotides line up with TRBD2. Trimming took 4 bases from V and 0 from J; bases not matched to a gene: 7. There are 16 residues in the CDR3. Germline V CDR1 and CDR2: SGHRS, YFSETQ. The CDR3, as DNA: TGCGCCAGCAGCACCTCGGGGGGTCCCTCCTACAATGAGCAGTTCTTC. Residues: CASSTSGGPSYNEQFF.

This chain joins TRBV4-1 and TRBJ1-6; D is uncertain. Germline V lookup: CDR1 MGHRA, CDR2 YSYEKL. This CDR3 contains 14 residues. Trimming took 0 bases from V and 7 from J, leaving 7 bases between them. The CDR3 region is CASSQEIRNSPLHF. The CDR3 DNA reads TGCGCCAGCAGCCAAGAGATACGGAATTCACCCCTCCACTTT.

The chain is built from TRBV7-8 and TRBJ2-3, with 9 bases lining up with TRBD2. There are 16 residues in the CDR3. Germline CDR1 reads SGHVS; CDR2 reads FQNEAQ. The V and J ends lost 4 bases and 3 bases, in that order; junction bases with no gene match: 8. As DNA, the CDR3 is TGTGCCAGCAGCTCGGTAGCGGGAGTAGTAACAGATACGCAGTATTTT. Amino acids: CASSSVAGVVTDTQYF.

This chain connects TRBV30 to TRBJ2-5, with 7 bases fitting TRBD2. The V gene end was trimmed by 3 bases and the J gene end by 3 bases; junction bases not matched to a gene: 7. The germline gives CDR1 GTSNPN, CDR2 SVGIG (reference sequence). This CDR3 is 14 amino acids long. CDR3 sequence reads: CAWRLTGGKETQYF. The CDR3 DNA reads as TGTGCCTGGAGGCTCACCGGGGGGAAAGAGACCCAGTACTTC.

This rearrangement joins TRBV12-3 or TRBV12-4 to TRBJ1-2; no firm D call. V lost 5 bases and J 8 bases, leaving 9 bases between the germline ends. The CDR3 covers 11 residues. CDR3 coding DNA: TGTGCCAGCAGTATCTCGGGGGGCTACACCTTC. Amino acid sequence: CASSISGGYTF.

This chain joins TRBV2 and TRBJ1-5, with TRBD1 matching over 11 bases. This CDR3 contains 18 residues. V shed 2 bases, J shed 2 bases, and the junction held 8 bases outside the gene matches. The germline V gene encodes CDR1 SNHLY and CDR2 FYNNEI. The CDR3: CASSEPPDRGHGNQPQHF. The CDR3 DNA reads TGTGCCAGCAGTGAACCCCCGGACAGGGGGCACGGCAATCAGCCCCAGCATTTT.

This chain uses TRBV6-1 with TRBJ1-6; TRBD1 might be the D (6 bases). The CDR3 totals 16 residues. Per the germline V gene, CDR1 is MNHNS and CDR2 is SASEGT. Trimming took 1 base from V and 11 from J, leaving 18 bases between them. The DNA of the CDR3 is TGTGCCAGCAGTGAAGGAGGCGGGGGCCTTCGTGCACCCCTCCACTTT. It codes for CASSEGGGGLRAPLHF.

The chain links TRBV24-1 to TRBJ2-3, with 9 bases aligning to TRBD1. V was pared by 4 bases and J by 2 bases, with 12 bases of the junction left unmatched. This CDR3 comprises 18 residues. Germline CDR1 KGHDR, CDR2 SFDVKD. CDR3 bases: TGTGCCACCAGTGACCGGGACCGACAGGGGGGACACACAGATACGCAGTATTTT. It yields the protein CATSDRDRQGGHTDTQYF.

The sample holds one count of this clone. The J gene is TRBJ2-1, the V gene TRBV11-1, with 8 bases identical to TRBD1. Germline loops: CDR1 SGHAT, CDR2 FQDESV (reference sequence). V trimming: 6 bases; J trimming: 3 bases; junction bases outside the gene matches: 4. The CDR3 covers 14 residues. The CDR3 DNA reads TGTGCCAGCAGGAACAGGGGGTTCTACAATGAGCAGTTCTTC. Translating it yields CASRNRGFYNEQFF.

The J gene is TRBJ2-7, the V gene TRBV27; D may be TRBD1 (6 bases). The CDR3 sequence is 15 residues long. Germline values: CDR1 MNHEY, CDR2 SMNVEV (reference sequence). With 3 bases removed from V and 0 bases from J, the gap between germline ends came to 12 bases. The CDR3: CASSFGQFSSYEQYF. CDR3 nucleotide sequence: TGTGCCAGCAGTTTCGGACAGTTCAGCTCCTACGAGCAGTACTTC.

The chain recombines TRBV6-1 with TRBJ1-5, with no clear D. The CDR3 length is 17 residues. Trimming left V 0 bases short and J 3 bases short, with 15 bases between. Germline CDR1 MNHNS, CDR2 SASEGT. The CDR3 spells CASSEAGRFVTNQPQHF. The CDR3 region has the DNA TGTGCCAGCAGTGAAGCGGGCAGGTTCGTAACCAATCAGCCCCAGCATTTT.

This sequence joins TRBV7-2 and TRBJ1-4; no firm D call. This CDR3 spans 15 amino acids. Germline V gene data show CDR1 as SGHTA and CDR2 as FQGNSA. V was trimmed by 2 bases and J by 5 bases, leaving 12 bases between them. CDR3 region: CASSLNGLENEKLFF. As DNA, the CDR3 is TGTGCCAGCAGCTTAAACGGACTGGAGAATGAAAAACTGTTTTTT.

This clone was seen just once. The chain uses TRBV18 and TRBJ2-2, with no clear D. The CDR3 totals 14 residues. Germline-derived CDR1 and CDR2 are KGHSH and LQKENI. The ends were cut back, 6 bases at V and 1 base at J, with 9 bases in the middle. This chain's CDR3 is CASSRSMNTGELFF. CDR3 in DNA: TGTGCCAGCTCCCGTTCTATGAACACCGGGGAGCTGTTTTTT.

The V call is TRBV6-6, the J call TRBJ1-5; D remains unclear. This CDR3 comprises 15 residues. Germline CDR1 reads MNHNY; CDR2 reads SVGAGI (reference sequence). Trimming took 3 bases from V and 4 from J, leaving 13 bases between them. CDR3: CASSYRTGANQPQHF. Written as DNA, the CDR3 is TGTGCCAGCAGTTATCGTACGGGAGCAAATCAGCCCCAGCATTTT.

This chain's CDR3 is CASSNGGSYGYTF. Written as DNA, the CDR3 is TGTGCCAGCAGCAACGGGGGGTCCTATGGCTACACCTTC. This chain connects TRBV7-6 to TRBJ1-2; tentatively, D is TRBD1 (5 bases). Trimming stripped 5 bases from V and 4 bases from J, with 11 bases between. Germline assignment: CDR1 SGHVS and CDR2 FNYEAQ. CDR3 length: 13 amino acids.

The chain couples TRBV30 to TRBJ2-7; TRBD1 matches at 9 bases. The CDR3 runs 14 residues. CDR1 is GTSNPN and CDR2 is SVGIG in the germline V gene (reference sequence). J gave up 4 bases and V 5 bases, and 9 bases lay outside the gene matches. CDR3 sequence (DNA): TGTGCCTGGGACCACGGGACAGGGAGTTACGAGCAGTACTTC. It is translated as CAWDHGTGSYEQYF. Based on the CDR3 plus reference TRBV30 and TRBJ2-7, the full variable domain is SQTIHQWPATLVQPVGSPLSLECTVEGTSNPNLYWYRQAAGRGLQLLFYSVGIGQISSEVPQNLSASRPQDRQFILSSKKLLLSDSGFYLCAWDHGTGSYEQYFGPGTRLTVT.

This sequence joins TRBV2 and TRBJ1-1; no firm D call. CDR1 and CDR2 from the germline V gene are SNHLY and FYNNEI. The CDR3 contains 14 residues. Trimming cost V 6 bases and J 0 bases, with 11 bases left between them. The CDR3 loop reads CASSYRNLNTEAFF. CDR3 coding DNA: TGTGCCAGCAGCTACAGAAATCTGAACACTGAAGCTTTCTTT.

The V and J genes are TRBV5-1 and TRBJ1-2, with 7 bases fitting TRBD1. CDR1 and CDR2 from the germline V gene are SGHRS and YFSETQ. The CDR3 runs to 14 residues. The V gene end was trimmed by 4 bases and the J gene end by 5 bases; junction bases not matched to a gene: 8. CDR3 in amino acids: CASSPGQEGYGYTF. The CDR3 nucleotides read TGCGCCAGCAGCCCTGGACAGGAGGGGTATGGCTACACCTTC. The full variable domain, completed using reference TRBV5-1 and TRBJ1-2, is KAGVTQTPRYLIKTRGQQVTLSCSPISGHRSVSWYQQTPGQGLQFLFEYFSETQRNKGNFPGRFSGRQFSNSRSEMNVSTLELGDSALYLCASSPGQEGYGYTFGSGTRLTVV.

The chain recombines TRBV6-5 with TRBJ1-5; possible D gene TRBD1, 6 bases. The CDR3 totals 15 residues. In germline, CDR1 is MNHEY, CDR2 SVGAGI. The V gene lost 5 bases and the J gene lost 1 base, with 12 bases spanning the gap. Here the CDR3 DNA reads TGTGCCAGCAGTCCAGACAGGTCGAGCAATCAGCCCCAGCATTTT. It specifies CASSPDRSSNQPQHF.